This T cell receptor beta chain was captured in a study of blood T cells in healthy people across ages. The germline V gene encodes CDR1 SGHTA and CDR2 FQGNSA. The CDR3 is made up of 16 amino acids. Trimming shortened V by 2 bases and J by 7 bases, and 15 bases separated the two germline ends. Only one count was recorded for this clonotype. With a J-beta primer mix and a sample-barcoded 5' primer, a second PCR ran about 7 to 12 cycles. TCRdb independently ran MiXCR on the 5' RACE reads; one entry per CDR3 protein. The sample lists roughly 1.9 million distinct CDR3 sequences; roughly 43% were seen once.

J is TRBJ1-6 and V is TRBV7-2; a possible D gene is TRBD1 (5 bases). The TCR sequence derives from a human donor in good health. Specimen: blood. In DNA, the CDR3 is TGTGCCAGCAGCTTAATGGGGACTTACGAGAATTCACCCCTCCACTTT. Residues: CASSLMGTYENSPLHF. The full variable domain, in which reference TRBV7-2 and TRBJ1-6 provide the parts outside the CDR3, is GAGVSQSPSNKVTEKGKDVELRCDPISGHTALYWYRQSLGQGLEFLIYFQGNSAPDKSGLPSDRFSAERTGGSVSTLTIQRTQQEDSAVYLCASSLMGTYENSPLHFGNGTRLTVT.